This T cell receptor (beta chain) was identified during a study of circulating CD8 cells and anti-PD-1 response in melanoma. About the research overall: Responders had complete or partial responses; non-responders had stable or progressive disease.

Four subsets defined by PD-1 and/or TIGIT were sorted from live CD3+CD8+TCRalphabeta+ cells. Trimming left V 3 bases short and J 4 bases short, with 13 bases between. This CDR3 is built from 14 residues. CDR1 is LNHDA and CDR2 is SQIVND in the germline V gene (reference sequence). Findings and caveats of the study: Some patients were treatment-naive; others were previously treated. Published repertoire comparisons used only baseline and M1 samples from a small cohort with few responders.

The QIAseq Immune Repertoire TCR panel built the libraries from about 14 ng of total RNA. TCRdb recomputed calls from the reads with MiXCR, one row per CDR3 protein. The table includes hundreds of distinct CDR3 sequences, about 8.2% detected once. To note about this clonotype: Its antigen remains unknown.

Material: CD8+ T cells from PBMCs, obtained at baseline or after one month of anti-PD-1 therapy (not recorded which). This sequence originates from a human donor with melanoma. The chain joins TRBV19 to TRBJ2-7, with D unclear. The chain's CDR3 is CASSMGIGPYEQYF. The DNA for the CDR3 is TGTGCCAGTAGTATGGGGATAGGGCCGTACGAGCAGTACTTC.